These 22 T cell receptor beta chains came from one sample sequenced in a study of blood T cell repertoires in COVID-19. TCRdb's copy holds only in-frame clones and misses some; the assay was immunoSEQ multiplex PCR. The sample contains 350,000 to 450,000 clones, roughly 85% of which appear only once. Specimen: peripheral blood. These receptors all come from a woman aged 18-29 years with acute or convalescent COVID-19.

This clone was picked up a small number of times. This sequence joins TRBV7-9 and TRBJ2-1, with TRBD2 matching 9 bases. The J segment lost 8 bases and the V segment lost 3 bases, leaving 11 bases of the junction unmatched. CDR1 is SEHNR and CDR2 is FQNEAQ in the germline V gene (reference sequence). There are 16 residues in the CDR3. CDR3 sequence reads: CASSFRGGGATDEQFF. As DNA, the CDR3 is TGTGCCAGCAGCTTTCGAGGCGGGGGGGCCACGGATGAGCAGTTCTTC.

V and J are TRBV11-1 and TRBJ2-3, with 7 bases fitting TRBD2. This CDR3 is 14 amino acids long. The V gene end was trimmed by 6 bases and the J gene end by 0 bases; junction bases not matched to a gene: 3. Germline CDR1 reads SGHAT; CDR2 reads FQDESV (reference sequence). Written as DNA, the CDR3 is TGTGCCAGCAGGAGGACTAGTAGCACAGATACGCAGTATTTT. Translated, it gives CASRRTSSTDTQYF.

This chain uses TRBV10-2 with TRBJ1-1, with D unresolved. Between the trimmed V and J ends, which lost 5 bases and 3 bases, there was a span of 19 bases. CDR1 is WSHSY and CDR2 is SAAADI in the germline V gene. This CDR3 is built from 16 residues. The CDR3 here is CASSCQVDSMDTEAFF. DNA of the CDR3: TGCGCCAGCAGTTGCCAGGTGGATTCGATGGACACTGAAGCTTTCTTT.

The chain is built from TRBV2 and TRBJ1-2, with TRBD1 as a possible D gene (5 bases). V dropped 4 bases and J dropped 8 bases, with 20 bases sitting between them. The CDR3 consists of 15 residues. CDR1 SNHLY and CDR2 FYNNEI come from the germline V gene. CDR3 in DNA: TGTGCCAGCAGTGGCAACTTCCCAGGGAGGGAGGGCTACACCTTC. This codes for CASSGNFPGREGYTF.

A note on this clone: A read error may produce the germline difference seen at one junction end. At the DNA level, this CDR3 is encoded by other sequences in the same sample as well. This chain connects TRBV25-1 to TRBJ1-2; 7 bases are shared with TRBD1. CDR1 MGHDK and CDR2 SYGVNS come from the germline V gene. The CDR3 runs 14 residues. This CDR3 reads CASSDPFRGGGYTF. The CDR3 DNA is TGTGCCAGTAGTGACCCCTTTAGAGGGGGCGGCTACACCTTC.

Here the CDR3 DNA reads TGTGCCTGGAGTGTAGGTCCTTCAGGATGGAATGGCTACACCTTC. Translation gives CAWSVGPSGWNGYTF. The V and J genes are TRBV30 and TRBJ1-2; no firm D call. Trimming cost V 0 bases and J 6 bases, with 17 bases left between them. Germline CDR1 reads GTSNPN; CDR2 reads SVGIG (reference sequence). There are 15 residues in the CDR3.

This rearrangement joins TRBV29-1 to TRBJ1-2; 7 nucleotides match TRBD1. CDR1 is SQVTM, CDR2 ANQGSEA, per germline. The CDR3 is 13 residues long. Germline trimming cut 6 bases from V and 7 bases from J; bases unmatched to any gene: 11. The CDR3 DNA is TGCAGCGTGTCACAGGGGAGTAGAAGTGGCTACACCTTC. Residues: CSVSQGSRSGYTF.

There are a few counts of this clone. The chain combines TRBV27 with TRBJ1-2, with 7 nucleotides matching TRBD1. Per germline, CDR1 MNHEY and CDR2 SMNVEV (reference sequence). CDR3 length equals 14 residues. V was clipped by 4 bases and J by 7 bases; unmatched bases: 9. The CDR3 sequence is CASSSNRGSGGYTF. In DNA form, the CDR3 reads TGTGCCAGCAGTTCGAACAGGGGTTCCGGTGGCTACACCTTC.

The chain couples TRBV5-6 to TRBJ2-7; 12 nucleotides match TRBD2. In germline, CDR1 is SGHDT, CDR2 YYEEEE. After removal of 0 bases from V and 2 bases from J, the junction contained 6 bases not matched to a gene. The CDR3 is 17 residues long. As DNA, the CDR3 is TGTGCCAGCAGCTTGGAGGGACTAGCGGGTGGTACCTACGAGCAGTACTTC. Residues: CASSLEGLAGGTYEQYF. The full variable domain, its missing parts supplied by reference TRBV5-6 and TRBJ2-7, is DAGVTQSPTHLIKTRGQQVTLRCSPKSGHDTVSWYQQALGQGPQFIFQYYEEEERQRGNFPDRFSGHQFPNYSSELNVNALLLGDSALYLCASSLEGLAGGTYEQYFGPGTRLTVT.

The chain couples TRBV10-3 to TRBJ1-4, with TRBD1 identical over 7 bases. The CDR3 runs to 16 residues. The junction had 2 bases not matched to a gene; V was cut back by 1 base and J by 0 bases. CDR1 is ENHRY, CDR2 SYGVKD, per germline. The CDR3 sequence is CAISEFGQATNEKLFF. The DNA for the CDR3 is TGTGCCATCAGTGAGTTCGGACAGGCAACTAATGAAAAACTGTTTTTT.

This sequence joins TRBV5-1 and TRBJ1-1; TRBD1 aligns across 8 bases. Germline CDR1 is SGHRS and CDR2 is YFSETQ. V gave up 4 bases and J gave up 6 bases; unmatched junction bases: 14. This CDR3 is 16 amino acids long. The CDR3 DNA is TGCGCCAGCAGCACGGGAACAGGGGGTCCGGATTCTGAAGCTTTCTTT. This codes for CASSTGTGGPDSEAFF.

This rearrangement joins TRBV13 to TRBJ1-2; D is undetermined. The CDR3 is 12 residues long. Trimming took off 0 bases at V and 8 bases at J, with 7 bases between the two ends. Germline assignment: CDR1 PRHDT and CDR2 FYEKMQ (reference sequence). The CDR3 reads CASSLGGSGYTF. The DNA for the CDR3 is TGTGCCAGCAGCTTAGGAGGGAGCGGCTACACCTTC. Looking up the rest from reference TRBV13 and TRBJ1-2 gives the full variable domain: AAGVIQSPRHLIKEKRETATLKCYPIPRHDTVYWYQQGPGQDPQFLISFYEKMQSDKGSIPDRFSAQQFSDYHSELNMSSLELGDSALYFCASSLGGSGYTFGSGTRLTVV.

The DNA of the CDR3 is TGTGCCAGCTCACCACGGCGGTACAATCAGCCCCAGCATTTT. This translates into CASSPRRYNQPQHF. The chain recombines TRBV18 with TRBJ1-5; D is unclear. Germline V gene sequence: CDR1 KGHSH, CDR2 LQKENI. V gave up 1 base and J gave up 3 bases, with 7 bases separating them. The CDR3 consists of 14 residues. Supplemented by reference TRBV18 and TRBJ1-5, the full variable domain reads NAGVMQNPRHLVRRRGQEARLRCSPMKGHSHVYWYRQLPEEGLKFMVYLQKENIIDESGMPKERFSAEFPKEGPSILRIQQVVRGDSAAYFCASSPRRYNQPQHFGDGTRLSIL.

The chain links TRBV19 to TRBJ2-3; D is perhaps TRBD1 (5 bases). The V gene's germline CDR1 is LNHDA and CDR2 SQIVND (reference sequence). This CDR3 contains 15 residues. V lost 5 bases and J lost 8, with 20 bases in between. The CDR3 loop reads CASSPKTQGAGTQYF. Written as DNA, the CDR3 is TGTGCCAGTAGTCCGAAAACCCAGGGTGCCGGTACGCAGTATTTT.

This chain joins TRBV10-3 and TRBJ2-1; 11 bases map to TRBD2. J was trimmed by 8 bases and V by 2 bases; bases with no gene match: 11. Germline V CDR1 and CDR2: ENHRY, SYGVKD. The CDR3 is made up of 17 amino acids. The DNA for the CDR3 is TGTGCCATCAGTGAGGGGCGTGGAACTAGCGGGAGCGATGAGCAGTTCTTC. Its translation: CAISEGRGTSGSDEQFF.

The rearrangement uses TRBV4-1 and TRBJ1-1; no reliable D call. Germline V lookup: CDR1 MGHRA, CDR2 YSYEKL. This CDR3 comprises 15 residues. V lost 0 bases and J lost 0, with 8 bases in between. Here the CDR3 reads CASSQEARLNTEAFF. The CDR3 DNA is TGCGCCAGCAGCCAAGAGGCCCGTTTGAACACTGAAGCTTTCTTT.

The chain links TRBV5-6 to TRBJ2-7; perhaps TRBD2 as D (5 bases). The CDR3 length is 14 residues. Trimming took off 0 bases at V and 6 bases at J, with 13 bases between the two ends. CDR1 and CDR2 from the germline V gene are SGHDT and YYEEEE. The CDR3 nucleotides read TGTGCCAGCAGCTTGGGGCAGGACTTACGCGAGCAGTACTTC. Translated, it gives CASSLGQDLREQYF.

V and J are TRBV5-1 and TRBJ1-4, with a tentative D call TRBD1 (6 bases). This CDR3 contains 16 residues. CDR1 is SGHRS, CDR2 YFSETQ, per germline. Trimming stripped 3 bases from V and 1 base from J, with 13 bases between. CDR3 sequence: CASSSQGGGTNEKLFF. The CDR3 DNA reads TGCGCCAGCAGCTCACAGGGAGGGGGAACTAATGAAAAACTGTTTTTT.

J is TRBJ2-5 and V is TRBV19; D is perhaps TRBD2 (5 bases). This CDR3 has 15 amino acids. Per germline, CDR1 LNHDA and CDR2 SQIVND (reference sequence). The ends were cut back, 3 bases at V and 6 bases at J, with 17 bases in the middle. The CDR3: CASSMESGGRQTQYF. DNA of the CDR3: TGTGCCAGTAGTATGGAATCGGGTGGGAGACAGACCCAGTACTTC. The whole variable domain, remainder taken from reference TRBV19 and TRBJ2-5, is DGGITQSPKYLFRKEGQNVTLSCEQNLNHDAMYWYRQDPGQGLRLIYYSQIVNDFQKGDIAEGYSVSREKKESFPLTVTSAQKNPTAFYLCASSMESGGRQTQYFGPGTRLLVL.

The chain links TRBV11-2 to TRBJ2-1; D gene unclear. V lost 5 bases and J 5 bases, leaving 7 bases between the germline ends. The CDR3 is 12 amino acids. Germline V gene lookup returns CDR1 SGHAT and CDR2 FQNNGV. The CDR3 is CASSPQNNEQFF. In nucleotides, the CDR3 is TGTGCCAGCAGCCCCCAGAACAATGAGCAGTTCTTC.

The chain joins TRBV5-1 to TRBJ2-7; 13 bases are shared with TRBD2. The CDR3 has 16 residues. Germline V gene sequence: CDR1 SGHRS, CDR2 YFSETQ. The ends lost 3 bases at V and 5 bases at J; junction bases unmatched: 8. The CDR3 spells CASSWIGLAGENEQYF. CDR3 nucleotides: TGCGCCAGCAGCTGGATTGGACTAGCGGGAGAAAACGAGCAGTACTTC.

This sequence joins TRBV2 and TRBJ1-1, with 7 bases that match TRBD1. Germline CDR1 is SNHLY and CDR2 is FYNNEI. The CDR3 extends over 13 amino acids. The junction had 2 bases not matched to a gene; V was cut back by 6 bases and J by 1 base. This chain's CDR3 is CASRYRGNTEAFF. In DNA, the CDR3 is TGTGCCAGCAGGTACAGGGGGAACACTGAAGCTTTCTTT. The variable domain in full, completed from reference TRBV2 and TRBJ1-1, reads EPEVTQTPSHQVTQMGQEVILRCVPISNHLYFYWYRQILGQKVEFLVSFYNNEISEKSEIFDDQFSVERPDGSNFTLKIRSTKLEDSAMYFCASRYRGNTEAFFGQGTRLTVV.